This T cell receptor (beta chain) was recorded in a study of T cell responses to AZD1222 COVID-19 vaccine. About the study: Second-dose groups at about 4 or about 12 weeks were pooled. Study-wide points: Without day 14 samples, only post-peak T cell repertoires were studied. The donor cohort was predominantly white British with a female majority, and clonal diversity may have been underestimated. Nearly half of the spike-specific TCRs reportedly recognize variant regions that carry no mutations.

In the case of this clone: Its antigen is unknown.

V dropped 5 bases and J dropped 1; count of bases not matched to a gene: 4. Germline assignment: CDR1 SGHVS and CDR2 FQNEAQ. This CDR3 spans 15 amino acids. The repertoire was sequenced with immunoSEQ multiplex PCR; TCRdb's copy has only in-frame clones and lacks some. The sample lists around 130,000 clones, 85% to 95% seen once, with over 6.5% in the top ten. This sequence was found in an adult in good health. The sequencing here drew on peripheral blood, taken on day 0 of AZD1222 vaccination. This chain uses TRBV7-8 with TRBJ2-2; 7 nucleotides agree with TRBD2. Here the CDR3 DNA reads TGTGCCAGCAGCCAAGGACTAGAGAACACCGGGGAGCTGTTTTTT. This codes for CASSQGLENTGELFF. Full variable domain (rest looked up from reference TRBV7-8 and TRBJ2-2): GAGVSQSPRYKVAKRGQDVALRCDPISGHVSLFWYQQALGQGPEFLTYFQNEAQLDKSGLPSDRFFAERPEGSVSTLKIQRTQQEDSAVYLCASSQGLENTGELFFGEGSRLTVL.